This T cell receptor beta chain was observed in a study of beta chain features in type 1 diabetes. General study points: Insertion counts at VDJ junctions were lower in type 1 diabetes patients, who also showed more deletions there.

V lost 1 base and J lost 0, with 13 bases in between. This CDR3 spans 16 amino acids. The germline V gene has CDR1 SQVTM and CDR2 ANQGSEA. The entirety of the isolated RNA underwent reverse transcription, so expressed TCRB transcripts were sequenced. Samples of naive, central memory and regulatory T cells yielded a mean of around 3.4 million reads. The protocol was immunoSEQ multiplex PCR, while the TCRdb copy is restricted to in-frame clones and leaves out a portion. The table lists 300,000 to 450,000 clones, around a fifth of them singletons. This clone was seen a handful of times. What it recognizes is unknown. A single heparinised draw of approximately 0.12 L on average was taken per donor. In all sorted populations, purity surpassed 95%.

Sequencing was performed on naive CD4+ T cells from blood. The chain carries TRBV29-1 and TRBJ2-1; D possibly corresponds to TRBD2 (7 bases). The clonotype originates from a woman under 30 in good health. The DNA of the CDR3 is TGCAGCGTTGAAGGGGAGGGGGTGCGCTCCTACAATGAGCAGTTCTTC. Translating gives CSVEGEGVRSYNEQFF.